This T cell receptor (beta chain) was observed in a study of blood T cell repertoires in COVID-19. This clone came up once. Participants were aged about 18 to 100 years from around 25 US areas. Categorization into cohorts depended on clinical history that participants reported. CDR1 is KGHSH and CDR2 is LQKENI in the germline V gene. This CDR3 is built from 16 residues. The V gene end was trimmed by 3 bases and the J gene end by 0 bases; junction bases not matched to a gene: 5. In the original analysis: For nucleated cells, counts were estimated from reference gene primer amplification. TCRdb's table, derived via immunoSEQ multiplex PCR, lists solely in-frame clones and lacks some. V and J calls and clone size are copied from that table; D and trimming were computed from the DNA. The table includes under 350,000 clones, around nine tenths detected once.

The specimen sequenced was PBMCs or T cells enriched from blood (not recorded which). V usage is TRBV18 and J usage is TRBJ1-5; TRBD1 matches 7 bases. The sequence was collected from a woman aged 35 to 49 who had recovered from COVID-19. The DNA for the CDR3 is TGTGCCAGCTCACCTCGCGGGACAGCTAGCAATCAGCCCCAGCATTTT. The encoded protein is CASSPRGTASNQPQHF.